Below are 22 T cell receptor beta chains sequenced from a single sample in a study of blood T cell repertoires in COVID-19. TCRdb keeps only in-frame clones here, not all; method: immunoSEQ multiplex PCR. The table has more than 450,000 clones, approximately 86% seen once. Sequencing was done on a sample of PBMCs or T cells enriched from blood (not recorded which). Source of these receptors: a woman aged 18-30 years who had recovered from COVID-19.

The J gene is TRBJ2-7, the V gene TRBV13; D is ambiguous. CDR1 is PRHDT, CDR2 FYEKMQ, per germline (reference sequence). Trimming left V 2 bases short and J 1 base short, with 12 bases between. The CDR3 consists of 15 residues. Written as DNA, the CDR3 is TGTGCCAGCAGCTTACAAACAGTTGATTCCTACGAGCAGTACTTC. It is translated as CASSLQTVDSYEQYF.

The rearrangement uses TRBV5-1 and TRBJ1-2; D unresolved. V lost 3 bases, J lost 0 bases, and 9 bases lay in between. This CDR3 is built from 14 residues. Looked up from germline, CDR1 is SGHRS and CDR2 is YFSETQ. The CDR3 spells CASSSSTSNYGYTF. The CDR3 nucleotides are TGCGCCAGCAGCTCAAGTACATCTAACTATGGCTACACCTTC. Full variable domain (rest looked up from reference TRBV5-1 and TRBJ1-2): KAGVTQTPRYLIKTRGQQVTLSCSPISGHRSVSWYQQTPGQGLQFLFEYFSETQRNKGNFPGRFSGRQFSNSRSEMNVSTLELGDSALYLCASSSSTSNYGYTFGSGTRLTVV.

The chain employs TRBV10-3 and TRBJ1-1, with 10 bases matching TRBD1. With 6 bases clipped from V and 5 bases from J, the junction kept 3 bases outside the gene matches. The length of the CDR3 is 13 residues. CDR1 and CDR2 from the germline V gene are ENHRY and SYGVKD. CDR3 sequence (DNA): TGTGCCATCAGCCGGGACAGGGGAACTGAAGCTTTCTTT. This encodes CAISRDRGTEAFF.

This chain's CDR3 is CASSLSTTEAFF. The CDR3 DNA follows: TGTGCCAGCAGTTTGAGTACCACTGAAGCTTTCTTT. The genes are TRBV28 and TRBJ1-1; no definite D call. CDR3 length equals 12 residues. Germline loops: CDR1 MDHEN, CDR2 SYDVKM. V shed 3 bases and J shed 4 bases, with 6 bases lying between them. Full variable domain (outside the CDR3, taken from reference TRBV28 and TRBJ1-1): DVKVTQSSRYLVKRTGEKVFLECVQDMDHENMFWYRQDPGLGLRLIYFSYDVKMKEKGDIPEGYSVSREKKERFSLILESASTNQTSMYLCASSLSTTEAFFGQGTRLTVV.

This clone was observed a handful of times. The chain recombines TRBV11-3 with TRBJ1-6; tentatively, D is TRBD1 (5 bases). The CDR3 length is 15 residues. The V gene lost 1 base and the J gene lost 7 bases, with 11 bases spanning the gap. Germline V gene sequence: CDR1 SGHNT, CDR2 YENEEA. CDR3 sequence reads: CASSLGDRLNSPLHF. The CDR3 DNA follows: TGTGCCAGCAGCTTAGGCGACAGACTGAATTCACCCCTCCACTTT.

The V call is TRBV28, the J call TRBJ1-2; D not resolved. CDR1 MDHEN and CDR2 SYDVKM come from the germline V gene. The germline V and J ends were trimmed by 7 bases and 5 bases, with 8 bases remaining between them. The length of the CDR3 is 11 residues. CDR3 in DNA: TGTGCCAGCAACGGAGGGTATGGCTACACCTTC. As protein: CASNGGYGYTF.

The chain combines TRBV4-1 with TRBJ2-2, with 7 bases that match TRBD1. The CDR3 loop spans 14 amino acids. V gave up 1 base and J gave up 11 bases; unmatched junction bases: 7. Germline-derived CDR1 and CDR2 are MGHRA and YSYEKL. CDR3 nucleotide sequence: TGCGCCAGCAGCCAAGTTGCACAGGGGTCAGAGCTGTTTTTT. Protein product: CASSQVAQGSELFF.

This chain connects TRBV12-3 or TRBV12-4 to TRBJ2-5; 8 bases align to TRBD1. The CDR3 loop spans 13 amino acids. V gave up 6 bases and J gave up 4 bases; unmatched junction bases: 4. The CDR3 here is CASSYGQGETQYF. The CDR3 DNA follows: TGTGCCAGCAGCTATGGACAGGGAGAGACCCAGTACTTC.

The chain is built from TRBV6-5 and TRBJ2-4; 8 nucleotides align to TRBD2. CDR3 length equals 15 residues. Germline CDR1 reads MNHEY; CDR2 reads SVGAGI. V lost 6 bases, J lost 0 bases, and 4 bases stayed unmatched. The CDR3 reads CASSPRGEAKNIQYF. The CDR3 DNA sequence: TGTGCCAGCAGCCCGCGGGGGGAAGCCAAAAACATTCAGTACTTC.

The chain is built from TRBV2 and TRBJ2-7; a weak D match, TRBD1 (5 bases). Trimming took 8 bases from V and 4 from J, leaving 12 bases between them. This CDR3 has 12 residues. Germline lookup yields CDR1 SNHLY and CDR2 FYNNEI. The CDR3 coding sequence is TGTGCCAGCTCTAAGGGGCAATACGAGCAGTACTTC. It translates to CASSKGQYEQYF.

This chain joins TRBV10-3 and TRBJ1-2; D is uncertain. This CDR3 has 14 residues. V lost 4 bases and J lost 5, with 14 bases in between. Per germline, CDR1 ENHRY and CDR2 SYGVKD. The CDR3 protein is CAISGGSEAYGYTF. In DNA, the CDR3 is TGTGCCATCAGTGGGGGTAGCGAAGCTTATGGCTACACCTTC.

The V and J genes are TRBV30 and TRBJ2-7; D is unclear. Germline values: CDR1 GTSNPN, CDR2 SVGIG (reference sequence). CDR3 size: 12 residues. V lost 0 bases and J 5 bases, leaving 8 bases between the germline ends. The DNA for the CDR3 is TGTGCCTGGAGTGTAACCCCGGACGAGCAGTACTTC. Residues: CAWSVTPDEQYF.

The chain is built from TRBV5-1 and TRBJ2-7; 8 bases match TRBD1. The ends lost 4 bases at V and 2 bases at J; junction bases unmatched: 5. The germline gives CDR1 SGHRS, CDR2 YFSETQ. The CDR3 covers 14 residues. The CDR3 loop reads CASSGMTGAYEQYF. Written as DNA, the CDR3 is TGCGCCAGCAGCGGTATGACAGGGGCCTACGAGCAGTACTTC.

CDR3 loop: CASSPTDRAAARDTEAFF. As DNA, the CDR3 is TGTGCCAGCAGCCCCACGGACAGGGCGGCGGCGAGGGACACTGAAGCTTTCTTT. The chain has TRBV7-9 and TRBJ1-1; 8 positions agree with TRBD1. Germline CDR1 is SEHNR and CDR2 is FQNEAQ (reference sequence). The CDR3 is 18 residues long. V was pared by 5 bases and J by 3 bases, with 17 bases of the junction left unmatched.

J is TRBJ1-6 and V is TRBV30; the D is unclear. The V gene's germline CDR1 is GTSNPN and CDR2 SVGIG (reference sequence). This CDR3 spans 12 amino acids. Deletions cut 1 base from V and 6 bases from J, with 4 bases between. The CDR3 DNA is TGTGCCTGGAGTGACAGTAATTCACCCCTCCACTTT. Protein product: CAWSDSNSPLHF.

This chain links TRBV5-6 with TRBJ2-7; possible D gene TRBD2, 6 bases. The germline gives CDR1 SGHDT, CDR2 YYEEEE. With 2 bases removed from V and 0 bases from J, the gap between germline ends came to 12 bases. The CDR3 is made up of 15 amino acids. In DNA, the CDR3 is TGTGCCAGCAGCTTTTATGGGAGGAGCTCCTACGAGCAGTACTTC. Translation gives CASSFYGRSSYEQYF. Full variable domain (remainder filled in from reference TRBV5-6 and TRBJ2-7): DAGVTQSPTHLIKTRGQQVTLRCSPKSGHDTVSWYQQALGQGPQFIFQYYEEEERQRGNFPDRFSGHQFPNYSSELNVNALLLGDSALYLCASSFYGRSSYEQYFGPGTRLTVT.

The J gene is TRBJ1-1, the V gene TRBV28; D possibly corresponds to TRBD1 (5 bases). V lost 5 bases to trimming and J lost 8 bases, with 6 bases between them. Germline loops: CDR1 MDHEN, CDR2 SYDVKM. The CDR3 has 10 residues. This CDR3 reads CASSRQEAFF. The CDR3 DNA follows: TGTGCCAGCAGTCGACAGGAAGCTTTCTTT.

The chain couples TRBV4-1 to TRBJ2-2; a possible D gene is TRBD2 (5 bases). V was cut by 4 bases and J by 1 base, with 19 bases left in between. The CDR3 is 18 residues long. Germline loops: CDR1 MGHRA, CDR2 YSYEKL. CDR3 sequence: CASSPLYKRARNTGELFF. The CDR3 nucleotides are TGCGCCAGCAGCCCCCTCTACAAGAGGGCCCGGAACACCGGGGAGCTGTTTTTT.

The rearrangement links TRBV19 to TRBJ1-1; the D is unclear. The V gene lost 4 bases and the J gene lost 2 bases, with 17 bases spanning the gap. CDR3 size: 16 residues. Germline-derived CDR1 and CDR2 are LNHDA and SQIVND (reference sequence). CDR3 nucleotides: TGTGCCAGTAGTACCAACTTCGGAAGGAGAAACACTGAAGCTTTCTTT. Translated, it gives CASSTNFGRRNTEAFF.

The CDR3 reads CASGQTGELFF. The CDR3 region has the DNA TGTGCCAGCGGACAGACCGGGGAGCTGTTTTTT. The V gene is TRBV6-4, the J gene TRBJ2-2, with a tentative D call TRBD1 (6 bases). The CDR3 loop spans 11 amino acids. Per germline, CDR1 MRHNA and CDR2 SNTAGT. V lost 8 bases to trimming and J lost 5 bases, with 6 bases between them.

The chain combines TRBV19 with TRBJ1-5, with 8 positions matching TRBD1. The ends lost 3 bases at V and 0 bases at J; junction bases unmatched: 13. The CDR3 length is 19 residues. CDR1 and CDR2 from the germline V gene are LNHDA and SQIVND (reference sequence). The CDR3 protein is CASSMERGQVGYSNQPQHF. The CDR3 nucleotides read TGTGCCAGTAGTATGGAGAGGGGACAGGTAGGATATAGCAATCAGCCCCAGCATTTT.

V and J are TRBV12-5 and TRBJ1-2; 10 bases map to TRBD1. CDR1 LGHNT and CDR2 FRNRAP come from the germline V gene. Trimming cost V 0 bases and J 5 bases; bases outside gene matches: 9. This CDR3 contains 17 residues. The CDR3 sequence: CASGLVPGQGYGYGYTF. CDR3 nucleotides: TGTGCTAGTGGTTTGGTACCGGGACAGGGGTATGGGTATGGCTACACCTTC.